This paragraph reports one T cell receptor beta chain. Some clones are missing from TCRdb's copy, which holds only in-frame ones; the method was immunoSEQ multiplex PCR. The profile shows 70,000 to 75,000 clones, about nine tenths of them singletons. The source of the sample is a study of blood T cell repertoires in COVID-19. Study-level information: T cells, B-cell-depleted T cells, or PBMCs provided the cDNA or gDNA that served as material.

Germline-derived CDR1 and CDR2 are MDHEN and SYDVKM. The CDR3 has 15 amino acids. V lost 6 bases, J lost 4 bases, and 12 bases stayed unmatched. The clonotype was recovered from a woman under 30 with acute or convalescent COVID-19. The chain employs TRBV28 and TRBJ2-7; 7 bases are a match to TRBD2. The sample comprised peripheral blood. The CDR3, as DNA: TGTGCCAGCAGCCCTTCCCAAGCGGGGCTATACGAGCAGTACTTC. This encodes CASSPSQAGLYEQYF.